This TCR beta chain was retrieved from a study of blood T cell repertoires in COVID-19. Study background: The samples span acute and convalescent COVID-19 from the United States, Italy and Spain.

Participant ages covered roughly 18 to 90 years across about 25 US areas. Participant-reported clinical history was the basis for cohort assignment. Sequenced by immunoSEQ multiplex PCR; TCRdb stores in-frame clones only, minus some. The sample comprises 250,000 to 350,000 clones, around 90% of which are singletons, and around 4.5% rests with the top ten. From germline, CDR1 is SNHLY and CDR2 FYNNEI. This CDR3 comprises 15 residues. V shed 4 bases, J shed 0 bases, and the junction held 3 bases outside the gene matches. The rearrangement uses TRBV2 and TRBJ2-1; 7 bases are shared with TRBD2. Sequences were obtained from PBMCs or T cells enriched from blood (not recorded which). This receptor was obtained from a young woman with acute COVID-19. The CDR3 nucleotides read TGTGCCAGCAGTGGCGGCGGGAGCTCCTACAATGAGCAGTTCTTC. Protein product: CASSGGGSSYNEQFF.